This entry is about one TCR beta chain. Brentuximab vedotin exposure varied among the patients, all of whom had relapsed after autologous stem cell transplantation. Only in-frame clones appear in the TCRdb table, and some are missing; sequencing was by immunoSEQ multiplex PCR. The sample consists of more than 140,000 clones, around 73% of them appearing once. The sample belongs to a study of PD-1 blockade in classical Hodgkin lymphoma. The germline V gene encodes CDR1 MDHEN and CDR2 SYDVKM. This CDR3 comprises 18 residues. V lost 0 bases, J lost 0 bases, and 15 bases lay in between. The chain couples TRBV28 to TRBJ1-5, with D perhaps matching TRBD1 (6 bases). Material: peripheral blood mononuclear cells (PBMCs), obtained before the second cycle of nivolumab. This receptor was obtained from a human donor with classical Hodgkin lymphoma. Written as DNA, the CDR3 is TGTGCCAGCAGTTTATGGGCCAGGGGACGATATAGCAATCAGCCCCAGCATTTT. This encodes CASSLWARGRYSNQPQHF. The entire variable domain, with the rest obtained from reference TRBV28 and TRBJ1-5, is as follows: DVKVTQSSRYLVKRTGEKVFLECVQDMDHENMFWYRQDPGLGLRLIYFSYDVKMKEKGDIPEGYSVSREKKERFSLILESASTNQTSMYLCASSLWARGRYSNQPQHFGDGTRLSIL.